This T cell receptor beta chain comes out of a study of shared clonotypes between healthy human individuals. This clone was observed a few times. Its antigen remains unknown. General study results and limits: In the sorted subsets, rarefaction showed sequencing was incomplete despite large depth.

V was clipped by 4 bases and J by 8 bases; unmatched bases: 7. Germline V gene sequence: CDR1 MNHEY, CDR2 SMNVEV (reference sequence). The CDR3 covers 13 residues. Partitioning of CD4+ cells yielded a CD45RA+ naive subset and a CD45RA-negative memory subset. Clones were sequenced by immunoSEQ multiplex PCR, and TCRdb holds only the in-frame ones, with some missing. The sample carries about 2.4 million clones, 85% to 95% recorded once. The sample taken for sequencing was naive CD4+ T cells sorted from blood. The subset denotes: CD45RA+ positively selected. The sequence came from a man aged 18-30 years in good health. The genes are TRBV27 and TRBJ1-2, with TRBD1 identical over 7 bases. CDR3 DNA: TGTGCCAGCAGTTCGGAGACAGGGCGAGGCTACACCTTC. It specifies CASSSETGRGYTF.